The clone carrying this T cell receptor beta chain was recorded only once. The antigen is unknown. TCRdb's copy holds only in-frame clones and misses some; the assay was immunoSEQ multiplex PCR. Of about 160,000 clones in the sample, around nine tenths are singletons; the top ten hold approximately 2.9%. These data originate in a study of cytotoxic CD8 clonotypes in ibrutinib-treated CLL. Study-wide points: Collection times varied between progressing and sustained-remission patients. Elevated clonality accompanied ibrutinib response, with a return toward baseline values at progression.

Trimming cost V 10 bases and J 4 bases; bases outside gene matches: 6. The CDR3 totals 14 residues. The V gene's germline CDR1 is SGHNT and CDR2 YYREEE (reference sequence). This sample comprised PBMCs, obtained at disease progression, from a patient treated with ibrutinib. This chain links TRBV5-4 with TRBJ2-2, with 11 nucleotides matching TRBD2. The clonotype originates from a human donor with chronic lymphocytic leukemia. This chain's CDR3 is CAAGTSGPTGELFF. As DNA, the CDR3 is TGTGCCGCTGGGACTAGCGGCCCCACCGGGGAGCTGTTTTTT.